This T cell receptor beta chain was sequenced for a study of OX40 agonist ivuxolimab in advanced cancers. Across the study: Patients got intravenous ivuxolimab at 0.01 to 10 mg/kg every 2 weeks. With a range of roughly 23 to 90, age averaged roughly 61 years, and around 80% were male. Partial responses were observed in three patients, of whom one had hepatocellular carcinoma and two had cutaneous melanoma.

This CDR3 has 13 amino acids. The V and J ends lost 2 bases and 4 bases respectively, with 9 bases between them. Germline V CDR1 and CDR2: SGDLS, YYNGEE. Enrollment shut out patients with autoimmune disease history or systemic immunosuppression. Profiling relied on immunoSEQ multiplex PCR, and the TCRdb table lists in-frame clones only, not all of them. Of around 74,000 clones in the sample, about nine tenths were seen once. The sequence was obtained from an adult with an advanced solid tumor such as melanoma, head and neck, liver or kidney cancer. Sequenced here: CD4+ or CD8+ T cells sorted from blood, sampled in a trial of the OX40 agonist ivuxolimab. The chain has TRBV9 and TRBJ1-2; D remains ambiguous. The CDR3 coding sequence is TGTGCCAGCAGCGTGGAGGGATCCTATGGCTACACCTTC. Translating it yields CASSVEGSYGYTF.